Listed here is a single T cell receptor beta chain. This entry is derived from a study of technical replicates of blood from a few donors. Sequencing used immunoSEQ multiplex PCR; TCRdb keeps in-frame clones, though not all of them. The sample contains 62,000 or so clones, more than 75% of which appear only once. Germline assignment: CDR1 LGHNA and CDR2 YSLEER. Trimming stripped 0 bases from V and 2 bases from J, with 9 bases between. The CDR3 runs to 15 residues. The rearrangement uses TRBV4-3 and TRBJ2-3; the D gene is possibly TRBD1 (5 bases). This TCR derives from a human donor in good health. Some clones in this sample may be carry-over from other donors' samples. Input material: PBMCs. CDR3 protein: CASSQDEQDTDTQYF. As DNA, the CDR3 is TGCGCCAGCAGCCAAGATGAACAGGACACAGATACGCAGTATTTT.